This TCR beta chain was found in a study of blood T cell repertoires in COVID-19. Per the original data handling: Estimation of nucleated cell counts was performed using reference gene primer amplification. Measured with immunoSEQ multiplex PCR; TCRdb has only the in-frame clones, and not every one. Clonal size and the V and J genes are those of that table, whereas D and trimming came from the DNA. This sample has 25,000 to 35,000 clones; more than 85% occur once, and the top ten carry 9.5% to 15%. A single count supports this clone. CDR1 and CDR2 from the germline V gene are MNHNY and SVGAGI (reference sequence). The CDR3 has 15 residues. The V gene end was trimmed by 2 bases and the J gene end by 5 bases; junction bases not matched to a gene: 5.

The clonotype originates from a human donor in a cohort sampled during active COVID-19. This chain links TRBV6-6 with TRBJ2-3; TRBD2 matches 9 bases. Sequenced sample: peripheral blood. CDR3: CASSYRGLAGDTQYF. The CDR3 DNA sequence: TGTGCCAGCAGTTACCGGGGACTAGCCGGAGATACGCAGTATTTT.